This TCR beta chain stems from a study of cytomegalovirus exposure and HLA in healthy donors. Amplification used 60 Vbeta primers and 13 Jbeta primers. TCRdb's table, derived via immunoSEQ multiplex PCR, lists solely in-frame clones and lacks some. Of over 150,000 clones in the sample, 60% to 85% are singletons; the top ten hold over 3%. This CDR3 contains 15 residues. Trimming removed 0 bases from V and 1 base from J, with 9 bases in between. CDR1 and CDR2 from the germline V gene are SEHNR and FQNEAQ (reference sequence). The clonotype comes from a woman in her thirties or forties in good health and CMV-seronegative. Sequencing used PBMCs. The V gene is TRBV7-9, the J gene TRBJ1-1; D is possibly TRBD1 (6 bases). The CDR3 region has the DNA TGTGCCAGCAGCTTAGCCGTGGGGGCGAACACTGAAGCTTTCTTT. Residues: CASSLAVGANTEAFF.